This TCR beta chain came from a study of long-term antiretroviral therapy in people with HIV. About the research overall: It was about a decade after the earliest samples that the 2015 immediate-ART recommendation appeared.

The immunoSEQ assay was v3.0, run at survey level. Method: immunoSEQ multiplex PCR; TCRdb's copy keeps in-frame clones and lacks some. The sample shows 25,000 to 35,000 clones, approximately 96% of them seen only once. This clone was seen a single time. What it binds is unknown. V shed 2 bases, J shed 7 bases, and the junction held 10 bases outside the gene matches. The CDR3 consists of 15 residues. CDR1 and CDR2 (germline): SNHLY, FYNNEI. General study findings and limits: ART preceded a rise in diversity that nonetheless stayed lower than in transplant donor controls.

The source was unsorted PBMCs, collected roughly 6.4 years after starting antiretroviral therapy. The sequence was obtained from a man aged 25 to 40 with HIV. The rearrangement joins TRBV2 to TRBJ1-2; the match to TRBD1 covers 7 bases. The CDR3 protein is CASSESPRQGGGYTF. The CDR3 DNA follows: TGTGCCAGCAGTGAATCACCCCGACAGGGCGGTGGCTACACCTTC.